The clone carrying this T cell receptor beta chain came up many times. Its antigen is still unknown. These data belong to a study of T-cell reconstitution after alpha-beta-depleted transplantation in children. The TCRbeta library incorporated unique molecular identifiers. TCRdb itself ran the PCR reads through MiXCR, one entry per CDR3 protein. The table lists under 300,000 distinct CDR3 sequences, 11% of them singletons. Regarding the study as a whole: Among T cells one year after transplant, newly produced cells accounted for most counts and diversity.

The CDR3 contains 15 residues. Germline V gene data show CDR1 as SGHRS and CDR2 as YFSETQ. Deletions cut 1 base from V and 0 bases from J, with 8 bases between. The chain couples TRBV5-1 to TRBJ2-1, with a possible D match to TRBD1 (5 bases). The material was peripheral blood, obtained 180 days after TCRalphabeta/CD19-depleted stem cell transplant. This sequence originates from a male patient aged 2-15 years who had a stem cell transplant for chronic granulomatous disease, so the T cells may come from the graft donor. CDR3: CASSLLGDSYNEQFF. The CDR3 nucleotides read TGCGCCAGCAGCTTGTTAGGGGACTCCTACAATGAGCAGTTCTTC.